This paragraph reports one T cell receptor (beta chain). What it binds is not known. The study sequenced cultured CD4+ T cell DNA using the Oncomine TCR Beta short-read assay. One entry per CDR3 protein, called by TCRdb with MiXCR from the PCR reads. The profile shows more than 15,000 distinct CDR3 sequences, under 60% of them singletons. The CDR3 loop spans 15 amino acids. V dropped 4 bases and J dropped 5; count of bases not matched to a gene: 10. Germline-derived CDR1 and CDR2 are MNHEY and SVGAGI. The data are from a study of vaccination and CD4 T cells after COVID-19. As for the study in general: PCR on nasal swabs identified SARS-CoV-2 in convalescent patients, of whom roughly nine were mild and one severe. General study points: The median number of SARS-CoV-2-reactive clonotypes increased from roughly 22 to 38, a change that did not reach significance.

Treatment: approximately 9-day PBMC culture with coronavirus spike peptide pools or control peptides (ViraFEST assay). First, ViraFEST expanded antigen-specific T cells with peptide pools, and next it sequenced the TCRs. This clonotype originated in a human donor who had recovered from COVID-19. The material sequenced was CD4+ T cells from blood, cultured in vitro. The chain uses TRBV6-5 and TRBJ2-5, with 7 bases matching TRBD1. The CDR3 DNA reads as TGTGCCAGCAGTTCCCCGACAGGGTTGGAGGAGACCCAGTACTTC. The encoded protein is CASSSPTGLEETQYF.